Listed below are T cell receptor beta chains from one sample, sequenced in a study of technical replicates of blood from a few donors. Clones were sequenced by immunoSEQ multiplex PCR, and TCRdb holds only the in-frame ones, with some missing. The sample lists about 14,000 clones, over 80% seen once, with 9.5% to 13% in the top ten. Sequenced input: PBMCs. The source of these receptors is a human donor in good health. CDR3s include the opening cysteine and the closing phenylalanine or tryptophan. A D gene is named only where the DNA matches it firmly. Clone size is shown for a subset of rows, as once, few, many or a class of expanded clone.

d_call	v_call	j_call	clone_size	cdr3_nt	cdr3_aa
TRBD2	TRBV6-5	TRBJ2-1	-	TGTGCCAGCAGCCTAGCGGAGAGCTCCTACAATGAGCAGTTCTTC	CASSLAESSYNEQFF
TRBD2	TRBV9	TRBJ2-7	-	TGTGCCAGCAGCGAGGGACTAGCGGGAGGTTACGAGCAGTACTTC	CASSEGLAGGYEQYF
-	TRBV28	TRBJ2-7	-	TGTGCCAGCAGTTTAGTAGGCGGCTTGGCGTCCTACGAGCAGTACTTC	CASSLVGGLASYEQYF
-	TRBV7-8	TRBJ2-2	-	TGTGCCAGCAGCCCCCACGAGCGGAAGAACACCGGGGAGCTGTTTTTT	CASSPHERKNTGELFF
TRBD1	TRBV18	TRBJ1-4	-	TGTGCCAGCTCACCGGGGACAGCCAGGTCTGAAAAACTGTTTTTT	CASSPGTARSEKLFF
TRBD1	TRBV27	TRBJ1-2	-	TGTGCCAGCAGTTTTCACTCCCTCGGGACAGGGCAAGACGGCTACACCTTC	CASSFHSLGTGQDGYTF
-	TRBV5-4	TRBJ1-2	few	TGTGCCAGCAGCGGGGGGGGTCAGAACTATGGCTACACCTTC	CASSGGGQNYGYTF
-	TRBV14	TRBJ2-7	-	TGTGCCAGCAGCCCAACAAGGGACTCCTCCTACGAGCAGTACTTC	CASSPTRDSSYEQYF
-	TRBV7-8	TRBJ1-3	-	TGTGCCAGCAGCTCACAGGGAGCCGGAAACACCATATATTTT	CASSSQGAGNTIYF
-	TRBV6-1	TRBJ1-5	-	TGTGCCAGCAGTGAAGCCAAGCGGGCACCCTATAGCAATCAGCCCCAGCATTTT	CASSEAKRAPYSNQPQHF
TRBD1	TRBV7-3	TRBJ1-1	few	TGTGCCAGCAGGCAATCTGAGGGACAGAAAGCTTTCTTT	CASRQSEGQKAFF
-	TRBV19	TRBJ2-2	-	TGTGCCAGTAGTATAGCTGTCACCGGGGAGCTGTTTTTT	CASSIAVTGELFF
TRBD1	TRBV5-1	TRBJ1-4	few	TGCGCCAGCAGCCAAGGGACAGGGGGCATGATTGAAAAACTGTTTTTT	CASSQGTGGMIEKLFF
-	TRBV11-2	TRBJ1-4	-	TGTGCCAGCAGCCCCCCGGGACTCTCTCATGAAAAACTGTTTTTT	CASSPPGLSHEKLFF
-	TRBV10-3	TRBJ1-1	few	TGTGCCATCACGGGGGGTGAGAGCACTGAAGCTTTCTTT	CAITGGESTEAFF
TRBD2	TRBV18	TRBJ2-5	-	TGTGCCAGCTCAACCGGACTAGCGGGAGTGGAGACCCAGTACTTC	CASSTGLAGVETQYF
TRBD1	TRBV7-3	TRBJ2-3	-	TGTGCCAGCAGCCAGGGACAGGGCACAGATACGCAGTATTTT	CASSQGQGTDTQYF
-	TRBV5-1	TRBJ1-4	-	TGCGCCAGCAGTTTAGACAGTACTAATGAAAAACTGTTTTTT	CASSLDSTNEKLFF
TRBD1	TRBV27	TRBJ2-1	-	TGTGCCAGCCGGAGAACCGGGACAGGGACCAATGAGCAGTTCTTC	CASRRTGTGTNEQFF
-	TRBV10-2	TRBJ2-5	-	TGCGCCAGCAGTGATCTACTAGCCTCGGAGACCCAGTACTTC	CASSDLLASETQYF
TRBD1	TRBV19	TRBJ1-5	-	TGTGCCAAGACAGCCAGGGGCGCCGGGACAGGGGGCGACCAGCCCCAGCATTTT	CAKTARGAGTGGDQPQHF
-	TRBV5-1	TRBJ1-1	-	TGCGCCAGCACCAGGGGCGTCGCAGACGGGAACACTGAAGCTTTCTTT	CASTRGVADGNTEAFF
TRBD2	TRBV28	TRBJ2-1	-	TGTGCCAGCAGAGCGGGAGGGCCGAATGAGCAGTTCTTC	CASRAGGPNEQFF
TRBD2	TRBV30	TRBJ2-2	-	TGTGCCTGCCCTCGGGAGGGCGGGGATAGCGGGAGTGGAGGAAGGACCGGGGAGCTGTTTTTT	CACPREGGDSGSGGRTGELFF
-	TRBV2	TRBJ2-5	-	TGTGCCAGCAACCCCACAGGGCTCGAGACCCAGTACTTC	CASNPTGLETQYF
TRBD2	TRBV10-3	TRBJ2-1	-	TGTGCCATCAGTGAGTCTGTAGCGGGGATCTCCTACAATGAGCAGTTCTTC	CAISESVAGISYNEQFF
-	TRBV7-6	TRBJ2-1	once	TGTGCCAGCACCCCCGATTCCGCGGGCTATGAGCAGTTCTTC	CASTPDSAGYEQFF
-	TRBV18	TRBJ2-3	-	TGTGCCAGCTCACCACCGGGCGCAGATACGCAGTATTTT	CASSPPGADTQYF
-	TRBV15	TRBJ2-3	-	TGTGCCACCAGCAGAGGCACTACGTCTAGCACAGATACGCAGTATTTT	CATSRGTTSSTDTQYF
-	TRBV19	TRBJ2-1	-	TGTGCCAGTAGTATCGGGAGTAGCGGAGGTAATTTCTTC	CASSIGSSGGNFF
-	TRBV29-1	TRBJ2-1	-	TGCAGCGTTCAGGGGCAAGGGGCGGGAGTCGGGCAGTTCTTC	CSVQGQGAGVGQFF
TRBD1	TRBV10-3	TRBJ1-5	-	TGTGCCATCAGAGGGGACAGGGGTAGCAATCAGCCCCAGCATTTT	CAIRGDRGSNQPQHF
-	TRBV5-1	TRBJ1-2	-	TGCGCCAGCAGGGTTGGGGAGTCCTATGGCTACACCTTC	CASRVGESYGYTF
-	TRBV7-7	TRBJ2-5	-	TGTGCCAGCTCGCCGGGTCAAGAGACCCAGTACTTC	CASSPGQETQYF
-	TRBV7-6	TRBJ2-3	once	TGTGCCAGCAGCTTAAGCGATACGCAGTATTTT	CASSLSDTQYF
TRBD2	TRBV30	TRBJ2-1	once	TGTGCCTGGAGTCGGGGACTAGCGGGAGCGAACGGGAATGAGCAGTTCTTC	CAWSRGLAGANGNEQFF
-	TRBV5-1	TRBJ2-2	-	TGCGCCAGCAGGGACAGATTGAACACCGGGGAGCTGTTTTTT	CASRDRLNTGELFF
TRBD2	TRBV6-6	TRBJ2-1	-	TGTGCCAGCAGCCTCGGGACGGGAAGACTAGCCAATGAGCAGTTCTTC	CASSLGTGRLANEQFF
TRBD1	TRBV27	TRBJ2-7	few	TGTGCCAGCAGGCGACAGGGACGGTACGAGCAGTACTTC	CASRRQGRYEQYF
TRBD1	TRBV11-2	TRBJ1-4	-	TGTGACAGGGGCTATGAAAAACTGTTTTTT	CDRGYEKLFF
-	TRBV5-1	TRBJ2-3	-	TGCGCCAGCAGCTCCGGGACAAACACAGATACGCAGTATTTT	CASSSGTNTDTQYF
-	TRBV28	TRBJ1-2	once	TGTGCCAGCAGTAGGCGGCCGCCAAACTATGGCTACACCTTC	CASSRRPPNYGYTF
TRBD1	TRBV10-3	TRBJ2-7	-	TGTGCCATCAGTGAGTCTCGGCAGGGGGCTTACGAGCAGTACTTC	CAISESRQGAYEQYF
-	TRBV14	TRBJ2-7	-	TGTGCCAGCAGCCAATCGTACGAGCAGTACTTC	CASSQSYEQYF
TRBD1	TRBV11-3	TRBJ2-2	-	TGTGCCAGCAGCTCCCCCGGGACAGGGACGAACACCGGGGAGCTGTTTTTT	CASSSPGTGTNTGELFF
TRBD1	TRBV9	TRBJ2-1	few	TGTGCCAGCAGCCCCCGCCAGGGGGCAGGGGAGCAGTTCTTC	CASSPRQGAGEQFF
TRBD1	TRBV18	TRBJ1-5	-	TGTGCCAGCTCACCCACCGGGACAGGGGATCTTCGGCCCCAGCATTTT	CASSPTGTGDLRPQHF
-	TRBV6-1	TRBJ1-5	-	TGTGCCAGCAGTGGGGCGAGGACAGCGAATCAGCCCCAGCATTTT	CASSGARTANQPQHF
TRBD1	TRBV7-3	TRBJ1-1	few	TGTGCCAGCAGCTTAAATCCGGGACAGGGTTCTGAAGCTTTCTTT	CASSLNPGQGSEAFF
TRBD1	TRBV6-1	TRBJ1-5	-	TGTGCCAGCATTGAGACAGGGTTGAATCAGCCCCAGCATTTT	CASIETGLNQPQHF
TRBD2	TRBV10-2	TRBJ2-3	-	TGCGCCAGCAGTGTTTCTAGCGGGAGTGGAACAGATACGCAGTATTTT	CASSVSSGSGTDTQYF
TRBD2	TRBV6-6	TRBJ2-1	-	TGTGCCAGCAGTAACCCGAGCGGGAGTGGAGATGAGCAGTTCTTC	CASSNPSGSGDEQFF
TRBD1	TRBV19	TRBJ1-2	-	TGTGCCAGTAGTATAGATCACAACCGACAGGGGGCTGACTATGGCTACACCTTC	CASSIDHNRQGADYGYTF
-	TRBV7-9	TRBJ2-5	-	TGTGCCAGCAGCTTACCAGCGGGCCTAGAGACCCAGTACTTC	CASSLPAGLETQYF
TRBD2	TRBV11-2	TRBJ2-2	-	TGTGCCAGCACCGGGACTAGCGGGAGCGCCGGGGAGCTGTTTTTT	CASTGTSGSAGELFF